The 18 T cell receptor beta chains below were found in one sample sequenced in a study of CD8+ T cells in alopecia areata. cDNA serving as the sequencing template came from extracted, reverse transcribed RNA. Method: immunoSEQ multiplex PCR; TCRdb's copy keeps in-frame clones and lacks some. The sample holds some 130,000 clones; about 46% are singletons and the top ten take 18%. The input for sequencing was CD8+ T cells sorted from blood, taken at week 0. The receptor source for this set is a human donor with alopecia areata.

The J gene is TRBJ2-1, the V gene TRBV6-5; 7 bases fit TRBD2. This CDR3 region has 12 residues. J was trimmed by 8 bases and V by 6 bases; bases with no gene match: 4. In germline, CDR1 is MNHEY, CDR2 SVGAGI. This CDR3 reads CASSQRGDEQFF. CDR3 nucleotides: TGTGCCAGCAGCCAACGGGGGGATGAGCAGTTCTTC.

This clone was seen repeatedly, ten times or more. The V and J genes are TRBV30 and TRBJ2-7, with a tentative D call TRBD1 (6 bases). Germline loops: CDR1 GTSNPN, CDR2 SVGIG (reference sequence). This CDR3 comprises 11 residues. In nucleotides, the CDR3 is TGTGCTGCGCTCAGGGGCTACGAGCAGTACTTC. It encodes CAALRGYEQYF. Supplemented by reference TRBV30 and TRBJ2-7, the full variable domain reads SQTIHQWPATLVQPVGSPLSLECTVEGTSNPNLYWYRQAAGRGLQLLFYSVGIGQISSEVPQNLSASRPQDRQFILSSKKLLLSDSGFYLCAALRGYEQYFGPGTRLTVT.

V usage is TRBV29-1 and J usage is TRBJ1-2; TRBD1 aligns across 11 bases. Germline V CDR1 and CDR2: SQVTM, ANQGSEA. The CDR3 sequence is 14 residues long. V shed 3 bases and J 7 bases; nucleotides not matched to a gene: 7. The CDR3: CSVESWTGGFGYTF. In DNA, the CDR3 is TGCAGCGTTGAGTCGTGGACAGGGGGCTTTGGCTACACCTTC.

The genes are TRBV11-2 and TRBJ2-5; D is unresolved. Germline V gene sequence: CDR1 SGHAT, CDR2 FQNNGV. V was pared by 5 bases and J by 5 bases, with 12 bases between. There are 13 residues in the CDR3. CDR3 in amino acids: CASSLSRAETQYF. The CDR3 region has the DNA TGTGCCAGCAGCCTCAGCCGGGCGGAGACCCAGTACTTC.

A few counts support this clone. Here the CDR3 reads CSVESRREGSRYGYTF. The CDR3, as DNA: TGCAGCGTTGAATCTAGGAGGGAGGGATCCAGATATGGCTACACCTTC. The chain has TRBV29-1 and TRBJ1-2; no definite D call. Per germline, CDR1 SQVTM and CDR2 ANQGSEA. This CDR3 spans 16 amino acids. Trimming pared 2 bases from V and 5 bases from J, leaving 21 bases between.

V and J are TRBV27 and TRBJ1-5, with D uncertain. Germline-derived CDR1 and CDR2 are MNHEY and SMNVEV (reference sequence). The CDR3 is 15 residues long. Deletions cut 5 bases from V and 0 bases from J, with 11 bases between. CDR3 sequence reads: CASSPLPYSNQPQHF. Written as DNA, the CDR3 is TGTGCCAGCAGTCCCCTACCCTATAGCAATCAGCCCCAGCATTTT.

V usage is TRBV18 and J usage is TRBJ2-2, with D unclear. Germline lookup yields CDR1 KGHSH and CDR2 LQKENI. This CDR3 spans 15 amino acids. Trimming left V 4 bases short and J 3 bases short, with 12 bases between. The CDR3 DNA reads as TGTGCCAGCTCACTAGCATTGATCGACACCGGGGAGCTGTTTTTT. It codes for CASSLALIDTGELFF.

The chain recombines TRBV5-6 with TRBJ2-5, with a tentative D call TRBD1 (5 bases). The germline CDR1 and CDR2 sequences are SGHDT and YYEEEE. The CDR3 covers 12 residues. The germline V and J ends were trimmed by 4 bases and 7 bases, with 11 bases remaining between them. Written as DNA, the CDR3 is TGTGCCAGCAGCCAACAGGCGGTGACCCAGTACTTC. It specifies CASSQQAVTQYF.

The chain is built from TRBV13 and TRBJ2-7, with 12 positions matching TRBD2. The germline CDR1 and CDR2 sequences are PRHDT and FYEKMQ (reference sequence). Germline trimming cut 5 bases from V and 3 bases from J; bases unmatched to any gene: 14. This CDR3 is built from 18 residues. The CDR3 region has the DNA TGTGCCAGCAGCCTCGAGGGGACTAGCGGGTCTCTGCGCTACGAGCAGTACTTC. It yields the protein CASSLEGTSGSLRYEQYF. The whole variable domain, remainder taken from reference TRBV13 and TRBJ2-7, is AAGVIQSPRHLIKEKRETATLKCYPIPRHDTVYWYQQGPGQDPQFLISFYEKMQSDKGSIPDRFSAQQFSDYHSELNMSSLELGDSALYFCASSLEGTSGSLRYEQYFGPGTRLTVT.

The rearrangement joins TRBV29-1 to TRBJ2-7; D ambiguous. This CDR3 has 12 amino acids. The germline V gene encodes CDR1 SQVTM and CDR2 ANQGSEA. V was trimmed by 7 bases and J by 5 bases, leaving 15 bases between them. DNA of the CDR3: TGCAGCGGCCTACTTTCGACAAACGAGCAGTACTTC. It is translated as CSGLLSTNEQYF.

The rearrangement joins TRBV27 to TRBJ1-2, with a weak D call TRBD1 (6 bases). V dropped 4 bases and J dropped 8 bases, with 17 bases sitting between them. The CDR3 is made up of 14 amino acids. From germline, CDR1 is MNHEY and CDR2 SMNVEV (reference sequence). CDR3 in amino acids: CASSSRSGAIGYTF. In DNA, the CDR3 is TGTGCCAGCAGTTCTCGCTCAGGGGCGATAGGCTACACCTTC.

This clone was seen a handful of times. The rearrangement joins TRBV29-1 to TRBJ1-1, with unresolved D. The germline gives CDR1 SQVTM, CDR2 ANQGSEA. This CDR3 comprises 12 residues. Trimming removed 0 bases from V and 10 bases from J, with 12 bases in between. The CDR3 sequence is CSVEDRRRRAFF. The CDR3 region has the DNA TGCAGCGTTGAAGATCGGCGCAGGCGAGCTTTCTTT.

Only a few counts were recorded for this clone. V and J are TRBV30 and TRBJ2-7; maybe TRBD1 (5 bases). Trimming took 3 bases from V and 5 from J, leaving 20 bases between them. Germline assignment: CDR1 GTSNPN and CDR2 SVGIG (reference sequence). The CDR3 length is 15 residues. The CDR3 region has the DNA TGTGCCTGGAGGGACCAGACAGAAAAGTTCAACGAGCAGTACTTC. Translation: CAWRDQTEKFNEQYF.

There are a few counts of this clone. This rearrangement joins TRBV7-9 to TRBJ1-4; D not resolved. The V gene lost 5 bases and the J gene lost 8 bases, with 12 bases spanning the gap. The length of the CDR3 is 13 residues. Germline V CDR1 and CDR2: SEHNR, FQNEAQ (reference sequence). CDR3 in DNA: TGTGCCAGCAGCCCGGGGATGGCGGAAAAACTGTTTTTT. It yields the protein CASSPGMAEKLFF. Using reference TRBV7-9 and TRBJ1-4 for the parts outside the CDR3, the full variable domain is DTGVSQNPRHKITKRGQNVTFRCDPISEHNRLYWYRQTLGQGPEFLTYFQNEAQLEKSRLLSDRFSAERPKGSFSTLEIQRTEQGDSAMYLCASSPGMAEKLFFGSGTQLSVL.

The chain links TRBV29-1 to TRBJ2-2; perhaps TRBD2 as D (6 bases). V lost 7 bases and J 5 bases, leaving 20 bases between the germline ends. The CDR3 length is 15 residues. The germline gives CDR1 SQVTM, CDR2 ANQGSEA. CDR3 region: CSALGHGRGTGELFF. As DNA, the CDR3 is TGCAGCGCCCTTGGACATGGTCGGGGGACCGGGGAGCTGTTTTTT.

This clone was detected only a few times. This sequence joins TRBV19 and TRBJ2-1; D is possibly TRBD1 or TRBD2 (5 bases each). The CDR3 sequence is 15 residues long. V shed 5 bases and J shed 2 bases, with 13 bases lying between them. Germline V gives CDR1 LNHDA, CDR2 SQIVND (reference sequence). The CDR3 sequence: CASSPREGPYNEQFF. The CDR3 DNA is TGTGCCAGTAGTCCCCGTGAGGGGCCCTACAATGAGCAGTTCTTC.

The chain couples TRBV7-8 to TRBJ2-3; 13 bases match TRBD2. The germline V gene encodes CDR1 SGHVS and CDR2 FQNEAQ. This CDR3 is 16 amino acids long. J lost 5 bases, V lost 5 bases, and 7 bases had no gene match. The CDR3 spells CASSDTSGGAEDTQYF. The CDR3, as DNA: TGTGCCAGCAGCGATACTAGCGGGGGGGCCGAAGATACGCAGTATTTT.

The gene calls are TRBV7-2 and TRBJ2-1; unclear D gene. The V gene lost 5 bases and the J gene lost 5 bases, with 13 bases spanning the gap. Germline CDR1 is SGHTA and CDR2 is FQGNSA. This CDR3 contains 14 residues. Here the CDR3 reads CASSTTGPHNEQFF. Here the CDR3 DNA reads TGTGCCAGCAGCACGACCGGGCCGCACAATGAGCAGTTCTTC.